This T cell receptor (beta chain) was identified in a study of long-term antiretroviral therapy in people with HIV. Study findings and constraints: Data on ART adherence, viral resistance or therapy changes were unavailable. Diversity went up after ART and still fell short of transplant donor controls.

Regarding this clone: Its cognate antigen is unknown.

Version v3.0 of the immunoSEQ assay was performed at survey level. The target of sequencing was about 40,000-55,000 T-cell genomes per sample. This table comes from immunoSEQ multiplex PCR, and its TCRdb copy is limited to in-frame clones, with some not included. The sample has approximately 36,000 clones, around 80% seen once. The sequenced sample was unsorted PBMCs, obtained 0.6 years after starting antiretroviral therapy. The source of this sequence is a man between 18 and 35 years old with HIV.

Written as DNA, the CDR3 is TGTGCCAGCAGCTTACCGCCCCCGGGACTTCCCTACGAGCAGTACTTC. Translation: CASSLPPPGLPYEQYF. This chain connects TRBV7-6 to TRBJ2-7; D is possibly TRBD2 (6 bases). This CDR3 has 16 amino acids. Germline assignment: CDR1 SGHVS and CDR2 FNYEAQ. V lost 2 bases and J 2 bases, leaving 16 bases between the germline ends. The full variable domain, completed using reference TRBV7-6 and TRBJ2-7, is GAGVSQSPRYKVTKRGQDVALRCDPISGHVSLYWYRQALGQGPEFLTYFNYEAQQDKSGLPNDRFSAERPEGSISTLTIQRTEQRDSAMYRCASSLPPPGLPYEQYFGPGTRLTVT.